These T cell receptor beta chains were read from a single sample in a study of T cell responses to AZD1222 COVID-19 vaccine. Clones were read by immunoSEQ multiplex PCR, and TCRdb kept only the in-frame ones, dropping some. The table includes some 140,000 clones, 85% to 90% detected once. This sample comprised peripheral blood, obtained on day 0 of AZD1222 vaccination. Receptor source: an adult in good health. The conserved cysteine and the conserved F or W are not part of the CDR3 here. Fields, in order: clone size, J gene, V gene, CDR3 protein. The listing skips clone size in some rows; elsewhere it reads once, few, many or a size class.

clone size: .; J gene: TRBJ1-6; V gene: TRBV18; CDR3 protein: ASSRQPNSPLH
clone size: .; J gene: TRBJ1-3; V gene: TRBV6-2/TRBV6-3; CDR3 protein: ASSEPGRFSGNTIY
clone size: .; J gene: TRBJ2-3; V gene: TRBV7-2; CDR3 protein: ASSGDTSTDTQY
clone size: .; J gene: TRBJ1-5; V gene: TRBV10-3; CDR3 protein: AISESDKQPQH
clone size: .; J gene: TRBJ2-1; V gene: TRBV24-1; CDR3 protein: ATSVHAGLATNEQF
clone size: .; J gene: TRBJ2-5; V gene: TRBV10-3; CDR3 protein: AISESNLPAQETQY
clone size: .; J gene: TRBJ1-1; V gene: TRBV6-5; CDR3 protein: ASNRLPNTEAF
clone size: .; J gene: TRBJ2-7; V gene: TRBV6-2/TRBV6-3; CDR3 protein: ASSYALGSYEQY
clone size: .; J gene: TRBJ1-5; V gene: TRBV7-6; CDR3 protein: ASSLGVGFSNQPQH
clone size: .; J gene: TRBJ2-1; V gene: TRBV28; CDR3 protein: ASSLPPGGGAQF
clone size: .; J gene: TRBJ2-7; V gene: TRBV2; CDR3 protein: ASGRPIGASRHYEQY
clone size: .; J gene: TRBJ1-4; V gene: TRBV5-4; CDR3 protein: ASSQDRGVEEKLF
clone size: .; J gene: TRBJ1-1; V gene: TRBV7-2; CDR3 protein: ASTMTGPTEAF
clone size: .; J gene: TRBJ2-1; V gene: TRBV19; CDR3 protein: ASSPSGSSYNEQF
clone size: .; J gene: TRBJ1-6; V gene: TRBV6-6; CDR3 protein: ASSYGAGNNSPLH
clone size: once; J gene: TRBJ2-7; V gene: TRBV29-1; CDR3 protein: SGRGGDSYEQY
clone size: .; J gene: TRBJ2-2; V gene: TRBV2; CDR3 protein: ASSGTDVGELF
clone size: .; J gene: TRBJ1-2; V gene: TRBV28; CDR3 protein: ASIKVGTDYGYT
clone size: .; J gene: TRBJ2-7; V gene: TRBV27; CDR3 protein: ASSTHGRKAYEQY
clone size: .; J gene: TRBJ1-6; V gene: TRBV4-3; CDR3 protein: ASSQLGGGLAPTSPLH
clone size: .; J gene: TRBJ2-4; V gene: TRBV28; CDR3 protein: ASTGQSIQY
clone size: .; J gene: TRBJ1-2; V gene: TRBV7-2; CDR3 protein: ASSLAGDRGGKYT
clone size: few; J gene: TRBJ1-6; V gene: TRBV30; CDR3 protein: ACIPGDRGFGNSPLH
clone size: .; J gene: TRBJ2-7; V gene: TRBV11-2; CDR3 protein: ASSFTDRYYEQY
clone size: .; J gene: TRBJ2-7; V gene: TRBV28; CDR3 protein: ASSLSGRYEQY
clone size: .; J gene: TRBJ2-3; V gene: TRBV4-1; CDR3 protein: ASSHPADTQY
clone size: .; J gene: TRBJ2-4; V gene: TRBV16; CDR3 protein: ASTFGGQENIQY
clone size: .; J gene: TRBJ2-7; V gene: TRBV2; CDR3 protein: ASSRPGLAGVYEQY
clone size: .; J gene: TRBJ2-2; V gene: TRBV4-3; CDR3 protein: ASSPTPVAPPNTGELF
clone size: .; J gene: TRBJ1-2; V gene: TRBV19; CDR3 protein: ASSIRAGAGGYT
clone size: .; J gene: TRBJ2-1; V gene: TRBV10-3; CDR3 protein: AISEKGLVNEQF
clone size: .; J gene: TRBJ2-3; V gene: TRBV7-8; CDR3 protein: ASSMADTQY
clone size: .; J gene: TRBJ2-1; V gene: TRBV7-9; CDR3 protein: ASSLELAGGSNEQF
clone size: .; J gene: TRBJ2-6; V gene: TRBV7-2; CDR3 protein: ASSSSTTSGANVLT
clone size: once; J gene: TRBJ2-2; V gene: TRBV27; CDR3 protein: ASSLYPGNGGELF
clone size: many; J gene: TRBJ2-3; V gene: TRBV29-1; CDR3 protein: SVWTGQGGDTQY
clone size: .; J gene: TRBJ2-2; V gene: TRBV9; CDR3 protein: ASSAGANTGELF
clone size: .; J gene: TRBJ2-5; V gene: TRBV5-1; CDR3 protein: ASKYQETQY
clone size: once; J gene: TRBJ1-2; V gene: TRBV7-9; CDR3 protein: ASSLDRALGGYT
clone size: .; J gene: TRBJ1-4; V gene: TRBV7-2; CDR3 protein: ASSFAKGINEKLF
clone size: .; J gene: TRBJ1-2; V gene: TRBV9; CDR3 protein: ASSSTSDSSYGYT
clone size: .; J gene: TRBJ1-1; V gene: TRBV12-3/TRBV12-4; CDR3 protein: ASSLLGRDEAF
clone size: .; J gene: TRBJ2-3; V gene: TRBV28; CDR3 protein: ASSLEAGVSADTQY
clone size: few; J gene: TRBJ1-2; V gene: TRBV6-1; CDR3 protein: ASSDGETNGYT
clone size: .; J gene: TRBJ2-7; V gene: TRBV5-3; CDR3 protein: ARSAPRGSSYEQY
clone size: .; J gene: TRBJ1-5; V gene: TRBV19; CDR3 protein: ASNPGRNQPQH
clone size: .; J gene: TRBJ2-7; V gene: TRBV27; CDR3 protein: ASSPRTSVHYEQY
clone size: .; J gene: TRBJ1-6; V gene: TRBV10-2; CDR3 protein: ASSEPGLPLH
clone size: .; J gene: TRBJ1-5; V gene: TRBV7-2; CDR3 protein: ASSSNRQPQH